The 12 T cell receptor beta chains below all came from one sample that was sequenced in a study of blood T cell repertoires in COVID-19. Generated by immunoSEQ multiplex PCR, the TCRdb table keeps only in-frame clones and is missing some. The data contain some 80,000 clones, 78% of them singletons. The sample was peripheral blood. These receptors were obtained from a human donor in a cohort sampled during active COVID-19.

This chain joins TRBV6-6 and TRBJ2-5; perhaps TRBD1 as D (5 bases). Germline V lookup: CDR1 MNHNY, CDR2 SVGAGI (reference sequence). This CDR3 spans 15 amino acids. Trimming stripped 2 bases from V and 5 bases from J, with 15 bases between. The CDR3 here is CASSYIGREGETQYF. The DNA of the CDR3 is TGTGCCAGCAGTTACATTGGCAGGGAAGGGGAGACCCAGTACTTC.

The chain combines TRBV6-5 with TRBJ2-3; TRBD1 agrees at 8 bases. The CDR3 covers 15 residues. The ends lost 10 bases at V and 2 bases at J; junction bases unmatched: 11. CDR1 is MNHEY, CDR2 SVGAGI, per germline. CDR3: CAIRTGTGHTDTQYF. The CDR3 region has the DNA TGTGCCATCAGAACCGGGACAGGACACACAGATACGCAGTATTTT.

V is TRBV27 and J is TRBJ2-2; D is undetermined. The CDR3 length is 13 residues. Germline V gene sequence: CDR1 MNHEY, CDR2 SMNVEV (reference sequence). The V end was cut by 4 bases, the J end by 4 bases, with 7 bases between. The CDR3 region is CASSSHSTGELFF. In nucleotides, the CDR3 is TGTGCCAGCAGTTCACACAGCACCGGGGAGCTGTTTTTT.

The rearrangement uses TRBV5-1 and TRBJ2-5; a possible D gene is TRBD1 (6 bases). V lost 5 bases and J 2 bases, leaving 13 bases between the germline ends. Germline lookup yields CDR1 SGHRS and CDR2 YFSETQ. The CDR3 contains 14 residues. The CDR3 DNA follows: TGCGCCAGCAGGGCAGGGGCTACTCAAGAGACCCAGTACTTC. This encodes CASRAGATQETQYF.

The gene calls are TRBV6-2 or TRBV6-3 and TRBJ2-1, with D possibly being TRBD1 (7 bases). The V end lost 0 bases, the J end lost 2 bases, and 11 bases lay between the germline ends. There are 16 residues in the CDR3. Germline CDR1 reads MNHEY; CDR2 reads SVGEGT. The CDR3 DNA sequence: TGTGCCAGCAGTTACTCGGAGGGGGCCACCTACAATGAGCAGTTCTTC. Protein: CASSYSEGATYNEQFF.

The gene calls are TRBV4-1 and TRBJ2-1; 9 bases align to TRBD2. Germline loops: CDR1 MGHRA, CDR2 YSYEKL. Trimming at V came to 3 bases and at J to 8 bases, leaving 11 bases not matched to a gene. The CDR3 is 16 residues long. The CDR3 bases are TGCGCCAGCAGCCACGTGAGCGGGGGGACCGCGGATGAGCAGTTCTTC. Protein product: CASSHVSGGTADEQFF.

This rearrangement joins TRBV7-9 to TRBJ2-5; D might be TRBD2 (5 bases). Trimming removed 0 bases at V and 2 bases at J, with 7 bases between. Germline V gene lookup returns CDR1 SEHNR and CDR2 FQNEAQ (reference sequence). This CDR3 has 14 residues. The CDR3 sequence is CASSLALGQETQYF. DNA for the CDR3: TGTGCCAGCAGCTTAGCACTAGGGCAAGAGACCCAGTACTTC.

The CDR3 spells CSASIGQYLAFF. CDR3 DNA sequence: TGCAGCGCCTCCATCGGACAGTATCTCGCTTTCTTT. The rearrangement links TRBV29-1 to TRBJ1-1, with D possibly being TRBD1 (6 bases). The V end was cut by 7 bases, the J end by 11 bases, with 20 bases between. Germline V gene data show CDR1 as SQVTM and CDR2 as ANQGSEA. CDR3 length: 12 amino acids.

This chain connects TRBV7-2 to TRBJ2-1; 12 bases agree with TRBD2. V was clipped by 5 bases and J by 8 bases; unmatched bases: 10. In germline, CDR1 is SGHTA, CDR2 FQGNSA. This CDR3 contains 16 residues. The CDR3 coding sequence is TGTGCCAGCAGCCAAGGACTAGCGGGATGGACGGATGAGCAGTTCTTC. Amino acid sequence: CASSQGLAGWTDEQFF.

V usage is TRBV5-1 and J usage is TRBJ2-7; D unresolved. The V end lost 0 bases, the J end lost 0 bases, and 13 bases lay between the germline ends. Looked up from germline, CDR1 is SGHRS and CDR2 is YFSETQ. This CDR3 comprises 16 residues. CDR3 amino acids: CASSLGLYNYSYEQYF. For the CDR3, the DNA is TGCGCCAGCAGCTTGGGGCTTTACAACTACTCCTACGAGCAGTACTTC.

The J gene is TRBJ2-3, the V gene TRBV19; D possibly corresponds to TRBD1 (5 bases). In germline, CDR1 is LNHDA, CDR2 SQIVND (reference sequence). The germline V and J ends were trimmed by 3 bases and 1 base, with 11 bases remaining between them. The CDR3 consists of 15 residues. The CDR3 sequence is CASSMQGTGTDTQYF. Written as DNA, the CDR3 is TGTGCCAGTAGTATGCAGGGAACGGGCACAGATACGCAGTATTTT.

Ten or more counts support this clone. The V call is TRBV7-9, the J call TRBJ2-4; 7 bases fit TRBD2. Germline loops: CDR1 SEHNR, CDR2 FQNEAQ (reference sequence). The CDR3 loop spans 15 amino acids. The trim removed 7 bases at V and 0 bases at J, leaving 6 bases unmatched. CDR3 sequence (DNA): TGTGCCAGCACCCACGGGGGGTTAGCCAAAAACATTCAGTACTTC. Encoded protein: CASTHGGLAKNIQYF.